The clone carrying this T cell receptor (delta chain) was detected a few times. What it binds is unknown. This sample was taken from a study of Vδ1+ human thymocytes. The template was reverse-transcribed extracted RNA. Multiplex PCR used pooled V-gene forward primers and a constant-region reverse primer to amplify CDR3s. TCRdb reanalyzed the multiplex PCR reads using CATT. The data hold just under 55,000 delta-chain clones, with roughly 15% observed a single time. Thymocytes were sorted as CD3+ TCRVdelta1+ TCRVdelta2- after alphabeta T cell depletion. The germline gives CDR1 TSWWSYY, CDR2 QGS. V dropped 6 bases and J dropped 0; count of bases not matched to a gene: 21. The CDR3 spans 20 residues. Study outcomes and limitations: Unlike peripheral blood Vdelta1+ controls, thymic delta-chain sequences included 20% to 25% Vdelta2 and few Vdelta3. Bulk data may be misread because of unexpected Vdelta2 sequences. Many TRG clonotypes were shared between donors; TRD repertoires were essentially private. Thymic TRG and TRD repertoires appeared highly polyclonal, with Gaussian CDR3 length distributions.

The material sequenced was Vdelta1+ gamma-delta thymocytes from the thymus. Subset specified: FACS-sorted CD3+ TCRalphabeta- TCRVdelta1+ TCRVdelta2- thymocytes. The chain couples TRDV1 to TRDJ1; 8 bases map to TRDD3. The sequence was collected from a boy less than two years old who had congenital heart surgery. The CDR3 DNA follows: TGTGCTCTTGGAGGCCGATTTGCTGGGGGAGCCCAGGGGTACACCGATAAACTCATCTTT. Its protein is CALGGRFAGGAQGYTDKLIF.